This T cell receptor beta chain was identified during a study of TIL therapy for anti-PD-1-resistant metastatic lung cancer. Across the whole study: Median tumor PD-L1 proportion score was roughly 5.8%.

The libraries were made with immunoSEQ v3. Each library reached roughly 1.9 million read pairs, or roughly 4.5-6.5 million at deep level. Assay: immunoSEQ multiplex PCR; the TCRdb copy retains only in-frame clones and omits some. Among around 100,000 clones, 65% were seen once, and the ten largest hold around 9.9%. Time point reported: pre-treatment sample, taken before nivolumab and TIL therapy. Tumor tissue came from excised metastases, mostly pleural nodules or supraclavicular lymph nodes. Germline CDR1 is SGHRS and CDR2 is YFSETQ. Trimming took 0 bases from V and 5 from J; bases not matched to a gene: 1. The CDR3 length is 14 residues. On this clone: Its antigen is as yet unknown.

Points from the study as a whole: TIL cultures after expansion showed higher clonality and lower diversity than baseline tumor (median around 5.9% vs 31%).

The chain joins TRBV5-1 to TRBJ2-1; 8 nucleotides agree with TRBD1. Sequencing was performed on tumor tissue, taken at baseline. This sequence was found in a person aged 25-85 years with non-small cell lung cancer. CDR3 region: CASSLGQGNNEQFF. The CDR3 coding sequence is TGCGCCAGCAGCTTGGGACAGGGGAACAATGAGCAGTTCTTC.